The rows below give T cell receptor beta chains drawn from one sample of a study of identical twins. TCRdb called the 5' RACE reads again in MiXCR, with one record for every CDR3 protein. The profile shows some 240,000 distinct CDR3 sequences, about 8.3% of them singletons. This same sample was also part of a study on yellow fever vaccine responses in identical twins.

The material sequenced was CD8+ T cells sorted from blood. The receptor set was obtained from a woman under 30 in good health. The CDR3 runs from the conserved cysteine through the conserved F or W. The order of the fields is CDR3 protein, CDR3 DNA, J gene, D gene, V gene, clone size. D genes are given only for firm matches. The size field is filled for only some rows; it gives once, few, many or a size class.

cdr3_aa: CASSFASGATEAFF; cdr3_nt: TGTGCCAGCAGTTTTGCGTCAGGGGCCACTGAAGCTTTCTTT; j_call: TRBJ1-1; d_call: .; v_call: TRBV27; clone_size: .
cdr3_aa: CASSLRRGNTGELFF; cdr3_nt: TGTGCCAGCAGTTTACGGCGGGGCAACACCGGGGAGCTGTTTTTT; j_call: TRBJ2-2; d_call: .; v_call: TRBV27; clone_size: many
cdr3_aa: CASSLAGTPNEQFF; cdr3_nt: TGCGCCAGCAGCTTGGCGGGCACCCCCAATGAGCAGTTCTTC; j_call: TRBJ2-1; d_call: .; v_call: TRBV5-1; clone_size: many
cdr3_aa: CASSSGLAGVHEQYF; cdr3_nt: TGTGCCAGCAGCTCGGGACTAGCGGGAGTCCACGAGCAGTACTTC; j_call: TRBJ2-7; d_call: TRBD2; v_call: TRBV7-9; clone_size: .
cdr3_aa: CASTADRGGYGYTF; cdr3_nt: TGTGCCAGCACTGCGGACAGGGGAGGCTATGGCTACACCTTC; j_call: TRBJ1-2; d_call: TRBD1; v_call: TRBV7-9; clone_size: few
cdr3_aa: CASSWFLGDIQYF; cdr3_nt: TGTGCCAGCAGTTGGTTTTTAGGGGACATTCAGTACTTC; j_call: TRBJ2-4; d_call: .; v_call: TRBV6-2/TRBV6-3; clone_size: .
cdr3_aa: CASSPVDNQETQYF; cdr3_nt: TGTGCCAGCTCACCTGTGGACAACCAAGAGACCCAGTACTTC; j_call: TRBJ2-5; d_call: .; v_call: TRBV18; clone_size: few
cdr3_aa: CASSSTSGRAREQFF; cdr3_nt: TGTGCCAGCAGCTCAACGAGCGGGAGGGCCAGGGAGCAGTTCTTC; j_call: TRBJ2-1; d_call: TRBD2; v_call: TRBV7-6; clone_size: once
cdr3_aa: CASSLVLGPETQYF; cdr3_nt: TGTGCCAGCAGCTTAGTCCTGGGGCCAGAGACCCAGTACTTC; j_call: TRBJ2-5; d_call: .; v_call: TRBV11-2; clone_size: .
cdr3_aa: CATGVSRAGGETQYF; cdr3_nt: TGTGCCACCGGTGTCTCGAGGGCGGGGGGAGAGACCCAGTACTTC; j_call: TRBJ2-5; d_call: TRBD2; v_call: TRBV15; clone_size: .
cdr3_aa: CASRTGGGTGANVLTF; cdr3_nt: TGTGCCAGCAGAACTGGGGGGGGCACCGGGGCCAACGTCCTGACTTTC; j_call: TRBJ2-6; d_call: .; v_call: TRBV12-3/TRBV12-4; clone_size: few
cdr3_aa: CAWETGASYEQYF; cdr3_nt: TGTGCCTGGGAGACAGGGGCCTCCTACGAGCAGTACTTC; j_call: TRBJ2-7; d_call: TRBD1; v_call: TRBV30; clone_size: .
cdr3_aa: CASSLGIAGGPSGELFF; cdr3_nt: TGTGCCAGCAGCTTAGGGATAGCGGGGGGGCCTTCCGGGGAGCTGTTTTTT; j_call: TRBJ2-2; d_call: TRBD2; v_call: TRBV7-8; clone_size: few
cdr3_aa: CSVLNTGELFF; cdr3_nt: TGCAGCGTTCTTAACACCGGGGAGCTGTTTTTT; j_call: TRBJ2-2; d_call: .; v_call: TRBV29-1; clone_size: many
cdr3_aa: CASSPTGGTYEQYF; cdr3_nt: TGTGCCAGCAGCCCGACAGGGGGGACCTACGAGCAGTACTTC; j_call: TRBJ2-7; d_call: TRBD1; v_call: TRBV7-9; clone_size: few
cdr3_aa: CASSLEGFGTDTQYF; cdr3_nt: TGTGCCAGCAGCCTCGAGGGATTTGGGACAGATACGCAGTATTTT; j_call: TRBJ2-3; d_call: .; v_call: TRBV14; clone_size: many
cdr3_aa: CSARDRERGPRETQYF; cdr3_nt: TGCAGTGCTAGAGATCGAGAGCGGGGCCCCCGGGAGACCCAGTACTTC; j_call: TRBJ2-5; d_call: TRBD2; v_call: TRBV20-1; clone_size: .
cdr3_aa: CATRGGGLSGELFF; cdr3_nt: TGTGCCACCAGGGGAGGGGGCTTATCCGGGGAGCTGTTTTTT; j_call: TRBJ2-2; d_call: .; v_call: TRBV24-1; clone_size: many
cdr3_aa: CASALRGGQETQYF; cdr3_nt: TGTGCCAGCGCCCTACGGGGGGGGCAAGAGACCCAGTACTTC; j_call: TRBJ2-5; d_call: TRBD2; v_call: TRBV13; clone_size: few
cdr3_aa: CASSGGTSGGQYF; cdr3_nt: TGTGCCAGCAGCGGAGGGACTAGCGGGGGCCAGTACTTC; j_call: TRBJ2-7; d_call: TRBD2; v_call: TRBV14; clone_size: few
cdr3_aa: CASSQDWGTAYEQYF; cdr3_nt: TGTGCCAGCAGCCAAGACTGGGGGACAGCCTACGAGCAGTACTTC; j_call: TRBJ2-7; d_call: TRBD1; v_call: TRBV3-1; clone_size: few
cdr3_aa: CASSQRRFDTEAFF; cdr3_nt: TGTGCCAGCAGCCAGAGACGCTTCGACACTGAAGCTTTCTTT; j_call: TRBJ1-1; d_call: .; v_call: TRBV27; clone_size: few
cdr3_aa: CASSSLSGQYNEQFF; cdr3_nt: TGTGCCAGCAGTTCCCTGAGCGGGCAATACAATGAGCAGTTCTTC; j_call: TRBJ2-1; d_call: .; v_call: TRBV6-2/TRBV6-3; clone_size: .
cdr3_aa: CASSLRDRGTDTQYF; cdr3_nt: TGTGCCAGCAGCTTAAGGGACAGGGGGACAGATACGCAGTATTTT; j_call: TRBJ2-3; d_call: TRBD1; v_call: TRBV7-9; clone_size: few
cdr3_aa: CSARGLAGGLTGELFF; cdr3_nt: TGCAGTGCCCGCGGACTAGCGGGAGGGTTGACCGGGGAGCTGTTTTTT; j_call: TRBJ2-2; d_call: TRBD2; v_call: TRBV20-1; clone_size: .
cdr3_aa: CASSLTTGTYNEQFF; cdr3_nt: TGTGCCAGCAGCCTAACGACAGGTACCTACAATGAGCAGTTCTTC; j_call: TRBJ2-1; d_call: .; v_call: TRBV6-1; clone_size: few
cdr3_aa: CASSFEPGGDTQYF; cdr3_nt: TGTGCCAGCAGCTTTGAGCCAGGGGGGGATACGCAGTATTTT; j_call: TRBJ2-3; d_call: .; v_call: TRBV7-8; clone_size: many
cdr3_aa: CASSQAGIENYGYTF; cdr3_nt: TGTGCCAGCAGCCAAGCAGGGATTGAGAACTATGGCTACACCTTC; j_call: TRBJ1-2; d_call: .; v_call: TRBV14; clone_size: .
cdr3_aa: CSARGGQGYEQYF; cdr3_nt: TGCAGTGCTAGAGGAGGACAGGGCTACGAGCAGTACTTC; j_call: TRBJ2-7; d_call: TRBD1; v_call: TRBV20-1; clone_size: many
cdr3_aa: CSARDIEGAQYGYTF; cdr3_nt: TGCAGTGCTAGAGATATTGAGGGGGCGCAATATGGCTACACCTTC; j_call: TRBJ1-2; d_call: TRBD1; v_call: TRBV20-1; clone_size: .
cdr3_aa: CASSSFSGIYEQFF; cdr3_nt: TGTGCCAGCAGCTCTTTCTCAGGAATCTATGAGCAGTTCTTC; j_call: TRBJ2-1; d_call: .; v_call: TRBV11-2; clone_size: .
cdr3_aa: CASSQDAGNGYTF; cdr3_nt: TGCGCCAGCAGCCAAGACGCGGGGAATGGCTACACCTTC; j_call: TRBJ1-2; d_call: .; v_call: TRBV4-3; clone_size: few
cdr3_aa: CASSDGPHHEQYF; cdr3_nt: TGTGCCAGCAGCGATGGGCCCCACCACGAGCAGTACTTC; j_call: TRBJ2-7; d_call: .; v_call: TRBV7-9; clone_size: many
cdr3_aa: CSAISEEGTDTQYF; cdr3_nt: TGCAGTGCTATTTCAGAAGAGGGCACAGATACGCAGTATTTT; j_call: TRBJ2-3; d_call: .; v_call: TRBV20-1; clone_size: .
cdr3_aa: CASSPLLREIFWDTQYF; cdr3_nt: TGTGCCAGCAGTCCCCTCTTGCGGGAGATCTTTTGGGATACGCAGTATTTT; j_call: TRBJ2-3; d_call: TRBD2; v_call: TRBV27; clone_size: many
cdr3_aa: CSARVVSYTEAFF; cdr3_nt: TGCAGTGCTAGGGTCGTATCGTACACTGAAGCTTTCTTT; j_call: TRBJ1-1; d_call: .; v_call: TRBV20-1; clone_size: few
cdr3_aa: CASSVPLAGGLDTQYF; cdr3_nt: TGTGCCAGCAGCGTGCCCCTAGCGGGGGGGCTTGATACGCAGTATTTT; j_call: TRBJ2-3; d_call: TRBD2; v_call: TRBV9; clone_size: few
cdr3_aa: CASSEGTSDTDTQYF; cdr3_nt: TGTGCCAGCAGCGAGGGGACTAGCGACACAGATACGCAGTATTTT; j_call: TRBJ2-3; d_call: TRBD2; v_call: TRBV6-1; clone_size: few
cdr3_aa: CASSLDSGGAFNEQFF; cdr3_nt: TGTGCCAGCAGTTTAGATAGCGGGGGGGCTTTTAATGAGCAGTTCTTC; j_call: TRBJ2-1; d_call: TRBD2; v_call: TRBV28; clone_size: .
cdr3_aa: CASSEVLSTGSYEQYF; cdr3_nt: TGTGCCAGCAGTGAGGTTCTGTCGACAGGAAGCTACGAGCAGTACTTC; j_call: TRBJ2-7; d_call: .; v_call: TRBV2; clone_size: .
cdr3_aa: CSARGGQGHTEAFF; cdr3_nt: TGCAGTGCTAGAGGCGGACAGGGGCACACTGAAGCTTTCTTT; j_call: TRBJ1-1; d_call: TRBD1; v_call: TRBV20-1; clone_size: few
cdr3_aa: CASSADWLRSGGANEQFF; cdr3_nt: TGTGCCAGCAGTGCCGATTGGCTTAGGAGCGGGGGGGCAAATGAGCAGTTCTTC; j_call: TRBJ2-1; d_call: TRBD2; v_call: TRBV6-2/TRBV6-3; clone_size: .
cdr3_aa: CASSQVGGTLAYEQYF; cdr3_nt: TGCGCCAGCAGCCAAGTAGGGGGGACCTTAGCCTACGAGCAGTACTTC; j_call: TRBJ2-7; d_call: .; v_call: TRBV4-1; clone_size: many
cdr3_aa: CAISGTGNSYEQYF; cdr3_nt: TGTGCCATCAGTGGAACAGGGAACTCCTACGAGCAGTACTTC; j_call: TRBJ2-7; d_call: .; v_call: TRBV10-3; clone_size: .
cdr3_aa: CASSSGQGVVAKNIQYF; cdr3_nt: TGTGCCAGCAGCTCGGGACAGGGGGTAGTGGCCAAAAACATTCAGTACTTC; j_call: TRBJ2-4; d_call: TRBD1; v_call: TRBV7-9; clone_size: .
cdr3_aa: CASSSGRVAGQETQYF; cdr3_nt: TGTGCCAGCAGCTCGGGGCGGGTAGCGGGCCAAGAGACCCAGTACTTC; j_call: TRBJ2-5; d_call: TRBD2; v_call: TRBV7-9; clone_size: .
cdr3_aa: CSVEGQVNYGYTF; cdr3_nt: TGCAGCGTTGAGGGGCAGGTTAACTATGGCTACACCTTC; j_call: TRBJ1-2; d_call: .; v_call: TRBV29-1; clone_size: .
cdr3_aa: CASNPGGLLNTGELFF; cdr3_nt: TGTGCCAGCAACCCTGGGGGGTTACTCAACACCGGGGAGCTGTTTTTT; j_call: TRBJ2-2; d_call: .; v_call: TRBV27; clone_size: .
cdr3_aa: CSARDPATGHLYF; cdr3_nt: TGCAGTGCTAGAGACCCTGCCACGGGACATTTGTATTTT; j_call: TRBJ2-3; d_call: .; v_call: TRBV20-1; clone_size: few
cdr3_aa: CASSLEAGSTEAFF; cdr3_nt: TGTGCCAGCAGCCTCGAAGCAGGGTCGACTGAAGCTTTCTTT; j_call: TRBJ1-1; d_call: .; v_call: TRBV4-2; clone_size: few